The table lists the clone carrying this TCR beta chain with a few counts. The antigen is unknown. The length of the CDR3 is 19 residues. The trim removed 0 bases at V and 6 bases at J, leaving 11 bases unmatched. Per germline, CDR1 MNHEY and CDR2 SMNVEV (reference sequence). Making the TCR beta libraries involved quantitative 5'-RACE with molecular barcodes. TCRdb reprocessed the 5' RACE reads via MiXCR and lists one record per CDR3 protein. The sample includes 350,000 or so distinct CDR3 sequences, 6.5% to 10% of them seen just once. These data are taken from a study of CD8 T cells in ankylosing spondylitis. Study observations and caveats: Clones linked to the disease showed a CD8+ phenotype. They occurred at relatively low frequencies in peripheral blood. The study looked at matched synovial fluid samples from ankylosing spondylitis patients. Disease-linked clones were reported to be significantly enriched there. Reports of some motif variants in reactive arthritis synovial fluid and blood predate this one. Ankylosing spondylitis blood seemed to carry a telltale TCR beta motif made of fewer than ten highly homologous variants.

The clonotype comes from a male donor with ankylosing spondylitis. The rearrangement links TRBV27 to TRBJ2-1; TRBD2 agrees at 13 bases. The source material was blood, either unsorted or a sorted T cell fraction (not recorded which). The CDR3 here is CASSLSPPQGTSGINEQFF. DNA of the CDR3: TGTGCCAGCAGTTTATCACCTCCCCAAGGGACTAGCGGGATCAATGAGCAGTTCTTC.